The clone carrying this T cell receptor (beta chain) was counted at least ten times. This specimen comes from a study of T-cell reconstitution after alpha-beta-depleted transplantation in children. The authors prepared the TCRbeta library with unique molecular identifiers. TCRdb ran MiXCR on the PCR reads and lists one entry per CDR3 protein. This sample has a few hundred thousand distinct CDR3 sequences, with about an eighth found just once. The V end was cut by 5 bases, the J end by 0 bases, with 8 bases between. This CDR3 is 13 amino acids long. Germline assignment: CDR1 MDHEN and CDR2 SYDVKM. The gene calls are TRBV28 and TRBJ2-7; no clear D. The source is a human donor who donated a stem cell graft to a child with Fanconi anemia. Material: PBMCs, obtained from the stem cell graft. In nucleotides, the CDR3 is TGTGCCAGCAGTCTTCGAAACTCCTACGAGCAGTACGTC. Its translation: CASSLRNSYEQYV.